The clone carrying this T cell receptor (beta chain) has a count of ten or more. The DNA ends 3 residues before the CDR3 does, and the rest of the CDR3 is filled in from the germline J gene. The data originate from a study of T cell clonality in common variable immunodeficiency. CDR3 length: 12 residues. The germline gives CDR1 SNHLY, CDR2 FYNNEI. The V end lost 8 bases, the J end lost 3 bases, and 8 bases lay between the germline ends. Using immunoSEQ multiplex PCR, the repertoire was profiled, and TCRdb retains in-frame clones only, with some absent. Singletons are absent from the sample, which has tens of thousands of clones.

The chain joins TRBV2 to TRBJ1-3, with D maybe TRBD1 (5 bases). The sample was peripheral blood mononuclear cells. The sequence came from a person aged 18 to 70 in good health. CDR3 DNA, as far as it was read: TGTGCCAGCGGCAGGGATGGAAACACC. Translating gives CASGRDGNT. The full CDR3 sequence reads CASGRDGNTIYF.